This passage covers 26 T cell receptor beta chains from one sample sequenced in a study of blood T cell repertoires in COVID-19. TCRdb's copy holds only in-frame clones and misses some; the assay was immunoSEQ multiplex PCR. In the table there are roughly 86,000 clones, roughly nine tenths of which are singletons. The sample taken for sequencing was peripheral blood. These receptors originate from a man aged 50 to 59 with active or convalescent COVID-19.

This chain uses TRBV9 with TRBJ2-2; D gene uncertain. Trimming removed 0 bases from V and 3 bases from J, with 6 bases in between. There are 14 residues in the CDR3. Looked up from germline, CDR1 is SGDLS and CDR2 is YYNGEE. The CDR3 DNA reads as TGTGCCAGCAGCGTAGTCCAGGACACCGGGGAGCTGTTTTTT. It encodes CASSVVQDTGELFF. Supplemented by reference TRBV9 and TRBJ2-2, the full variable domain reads DSGVTQTPKHLITATGQRVTLRCSPRSGDLSVYWYQQSLDQGLQFLIQYYNGEERAKGNILERFSAQQFPDLHSELNLSSLELGDSALYFCASSVVQDTGELFFGEGSRLTVL.

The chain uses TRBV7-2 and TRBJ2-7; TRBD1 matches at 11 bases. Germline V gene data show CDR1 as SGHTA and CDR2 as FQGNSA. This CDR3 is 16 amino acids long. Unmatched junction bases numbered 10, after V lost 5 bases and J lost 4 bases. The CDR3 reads CASSPEDRGRWYEQYF. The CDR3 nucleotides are TGTGCCAGCAGCCCAGAGGACAGGGGGCGATGGTACGAGCAGTACTTC.

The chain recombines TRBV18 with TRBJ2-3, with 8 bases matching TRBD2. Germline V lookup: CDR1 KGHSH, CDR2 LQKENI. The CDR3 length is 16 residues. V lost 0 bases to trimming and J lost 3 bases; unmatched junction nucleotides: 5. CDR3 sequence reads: CASSPPNGGATDTQYF. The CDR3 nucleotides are TGTGCCAGCTCACCACCGAACGGGGGGGCTACAGATACGCAGTATTTT.

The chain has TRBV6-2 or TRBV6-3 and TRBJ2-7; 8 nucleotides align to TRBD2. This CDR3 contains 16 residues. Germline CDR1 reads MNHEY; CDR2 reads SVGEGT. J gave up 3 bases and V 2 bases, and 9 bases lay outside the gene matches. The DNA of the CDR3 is TGTGCCAGCAGTTACCCCCCAGCGGGGGTCCACTACGAGCAGTACTTC. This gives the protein CASSYPPAGVHYEQYF.

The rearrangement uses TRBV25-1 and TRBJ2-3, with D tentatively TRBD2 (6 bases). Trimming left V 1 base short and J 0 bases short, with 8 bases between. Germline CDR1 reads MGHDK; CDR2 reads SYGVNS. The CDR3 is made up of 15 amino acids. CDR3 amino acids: CASSEWGVSTDTQYF. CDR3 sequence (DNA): TGTGCCAGCAGTGAATGGGGGGTCAGCACAGATACGCAGTATTTT.

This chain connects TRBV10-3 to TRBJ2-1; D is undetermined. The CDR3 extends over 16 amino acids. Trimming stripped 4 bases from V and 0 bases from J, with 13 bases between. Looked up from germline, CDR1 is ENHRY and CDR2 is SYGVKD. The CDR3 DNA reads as TGTGCCATCAGTGCCTATATCGGTAGCTCCTACAATGAGCAGTTCTTC. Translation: CAISAYIGSSYNEQFF.

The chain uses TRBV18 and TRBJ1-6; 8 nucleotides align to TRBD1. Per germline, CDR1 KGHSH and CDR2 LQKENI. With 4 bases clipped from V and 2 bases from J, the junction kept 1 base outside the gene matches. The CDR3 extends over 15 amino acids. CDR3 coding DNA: TGTGCCAGCTCACTGGGACAGGCCTATAATTCACCCCTCCACTTT. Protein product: CASSLGQAYNSPLHF. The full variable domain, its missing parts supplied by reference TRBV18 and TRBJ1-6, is NAGVMQNPRHLVRRRGQEARLRCSPMKGHSHVYWYRQLPEEGLKFMVYLQKENIIDESGMPKERFSAEFPKEGPSILRIQQVVRGDSAAYFCASSLGQAYNSPLHFGNGTRLTVT.

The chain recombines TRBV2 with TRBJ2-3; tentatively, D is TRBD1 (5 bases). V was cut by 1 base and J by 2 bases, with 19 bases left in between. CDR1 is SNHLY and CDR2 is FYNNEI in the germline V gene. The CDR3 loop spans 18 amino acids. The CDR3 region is CASSEEGPGIFVTDTQYF. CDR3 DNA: TGTGCCAGCAGTGAAGAAGGCCCAGGGATTTTTGTCACAGATACGCAGTATTTT. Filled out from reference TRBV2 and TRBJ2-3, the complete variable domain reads EPEVTQTPSHQVTQMGQEVILRCVPISNHLYFYWYRQILGQKVEFLVSFYNNEISEKSEIFDDQFSVERPDGSNFTLKIRSTKLEDSAMYFCASSEEGPGIFVTDTQYFGPGTRLTVL.

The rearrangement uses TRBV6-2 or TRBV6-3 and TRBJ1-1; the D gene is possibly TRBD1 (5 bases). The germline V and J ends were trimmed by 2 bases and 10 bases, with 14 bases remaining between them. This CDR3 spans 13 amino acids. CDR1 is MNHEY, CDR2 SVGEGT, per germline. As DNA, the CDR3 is TGTGCCAGCAGTTACGGGGCAGGGCCTGCAGCTTTCTTT. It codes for CASSYGAGPAAFF.

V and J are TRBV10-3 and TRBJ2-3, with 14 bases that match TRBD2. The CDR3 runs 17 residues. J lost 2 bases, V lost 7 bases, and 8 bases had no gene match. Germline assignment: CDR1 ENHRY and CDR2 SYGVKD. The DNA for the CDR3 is TGTGCCATCAAACCGGGACTAGCGGGGGAGACCACAGATACGCAGTATTTT. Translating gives CAIKPGLAGETTDTQYF.

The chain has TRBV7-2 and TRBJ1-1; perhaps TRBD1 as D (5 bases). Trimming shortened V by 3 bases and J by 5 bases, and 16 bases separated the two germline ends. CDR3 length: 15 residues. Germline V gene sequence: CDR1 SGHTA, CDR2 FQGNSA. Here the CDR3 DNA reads TGTGCCAGCAGCTTCTCGCAGGGAGGGTGGACTGAAGCTTTCTTT. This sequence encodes CASSFSQGGWTEAFF.

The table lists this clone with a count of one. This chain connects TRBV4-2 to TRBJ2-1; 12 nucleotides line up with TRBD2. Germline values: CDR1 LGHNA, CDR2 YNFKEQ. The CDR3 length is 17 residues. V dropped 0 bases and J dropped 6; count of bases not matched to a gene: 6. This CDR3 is CASSQEVLAGGSNEQFF. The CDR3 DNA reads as TGTGCCAGCAGCCAAGAGGTCCTAGCGGGGGGGTCCAATGAGCAGTTCTTC.

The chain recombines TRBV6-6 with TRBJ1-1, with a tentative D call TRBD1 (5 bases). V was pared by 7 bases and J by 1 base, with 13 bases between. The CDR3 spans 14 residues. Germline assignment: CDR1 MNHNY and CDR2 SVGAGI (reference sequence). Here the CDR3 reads CASTNSQGNTEAFF. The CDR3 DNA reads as TGTGCCAGCACTAACAGCCAGGGGAACACTGAAGCTTTCTTT.

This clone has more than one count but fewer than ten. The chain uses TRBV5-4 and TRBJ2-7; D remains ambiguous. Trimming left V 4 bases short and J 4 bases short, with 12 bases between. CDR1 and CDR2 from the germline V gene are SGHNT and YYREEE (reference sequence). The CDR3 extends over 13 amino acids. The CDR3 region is CASSVDGAYEQYV. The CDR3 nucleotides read TGTGCCAGCAGCGTGGACGGAGCATACGAGCAGTACGTC.

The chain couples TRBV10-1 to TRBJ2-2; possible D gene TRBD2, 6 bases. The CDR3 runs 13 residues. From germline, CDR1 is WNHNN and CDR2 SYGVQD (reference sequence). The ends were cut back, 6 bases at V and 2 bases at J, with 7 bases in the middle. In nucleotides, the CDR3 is TGCGCCAGCAGGGCGGGAAACACCGGGGAGCTGTTTTTT. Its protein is CASRAGNTGELFF.

CDR3 sequence (DNA): TGTGCCAGCAGTTCGGTGAGACAGCTAGATTCACCCCTCCACTTT. Its protein is CASSSVRQLDSPLHF. This sequence joins TRBV27 and TRBJ1-6; D possibly corresponds to TRBD1 (5 bases). The ends were cut back, 4 bases at V and 8 bases at J, with 15 bases in the middle. Looked up from germline, CDR1 is MNHEY and CDR2 is SMNVEV (reference sequence). The CDR3 has 15 amino acids.

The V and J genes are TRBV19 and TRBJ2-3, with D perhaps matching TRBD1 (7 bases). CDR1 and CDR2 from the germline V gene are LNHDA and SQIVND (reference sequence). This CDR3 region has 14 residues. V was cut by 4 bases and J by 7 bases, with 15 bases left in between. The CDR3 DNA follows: TGTGCCAGTAGTAGGAGGGGGCCGGAGAATACGCAGTATTTT. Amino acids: CASSRRGPENTQYF.

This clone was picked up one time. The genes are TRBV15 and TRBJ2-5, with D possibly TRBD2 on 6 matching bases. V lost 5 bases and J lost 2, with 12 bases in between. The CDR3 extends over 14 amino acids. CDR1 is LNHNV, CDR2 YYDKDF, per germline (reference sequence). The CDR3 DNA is TGTGCCACCAGCTCTGGCGGGGCACAAGAGACCCAGTACTTC. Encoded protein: CATSSGGAQETQYF.

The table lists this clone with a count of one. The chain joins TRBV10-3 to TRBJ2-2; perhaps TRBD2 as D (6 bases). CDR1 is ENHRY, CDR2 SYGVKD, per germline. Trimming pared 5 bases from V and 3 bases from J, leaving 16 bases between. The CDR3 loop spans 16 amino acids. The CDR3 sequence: CAISRGMGGDTGELFF. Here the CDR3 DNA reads TGTGCCATCAGTCGCGGTATGGGAGGCGACACCGGGGAGCTGTTTTTT.

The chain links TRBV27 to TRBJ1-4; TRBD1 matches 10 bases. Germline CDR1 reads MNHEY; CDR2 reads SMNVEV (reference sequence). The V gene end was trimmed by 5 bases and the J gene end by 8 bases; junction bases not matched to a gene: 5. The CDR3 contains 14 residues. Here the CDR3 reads CASSQGQGMEKLFF. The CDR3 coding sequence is TGTGCCAGCAGTCAGGGACAGGGGATGGAAAAACTGTTTTTT.

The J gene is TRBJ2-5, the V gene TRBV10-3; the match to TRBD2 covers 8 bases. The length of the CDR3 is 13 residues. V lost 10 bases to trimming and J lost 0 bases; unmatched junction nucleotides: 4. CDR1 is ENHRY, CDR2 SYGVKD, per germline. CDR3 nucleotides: TGTGCCACTATTAGCGGGGACCAAGAGACCCAGTACTTC. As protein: CATISGDQETQYF.

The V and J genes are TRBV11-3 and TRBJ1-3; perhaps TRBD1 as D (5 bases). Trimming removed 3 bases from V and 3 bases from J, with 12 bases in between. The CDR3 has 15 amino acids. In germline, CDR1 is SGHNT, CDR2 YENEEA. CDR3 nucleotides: TGTGCCAGCAGCTTGACGGGGGTTGGTGGAAACACCATATATTTT. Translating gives CASSLTGVGGNTIYF.

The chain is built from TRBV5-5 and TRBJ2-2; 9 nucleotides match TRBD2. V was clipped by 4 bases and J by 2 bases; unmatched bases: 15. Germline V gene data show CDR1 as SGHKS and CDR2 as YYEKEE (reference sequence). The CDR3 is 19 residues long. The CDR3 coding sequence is TGTGCCAGCAGCCGATTAGCGGGGGCCGGAACAGTAAACACCGGGGAGCTGTTTTTT. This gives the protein CASSRLAGAGTVNTGELFF. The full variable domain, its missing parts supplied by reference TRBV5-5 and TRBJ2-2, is DAGVTQSPTHLIKTRGQQVTLRCSPISGHKSVSWYQQVLGQGPQFIFQYYEKEERGRGNFPDRFSARQFPNYSSELNVNALLLGDSALYLCASSRLAGAGTVNTGELFFGEGSRLTVL.

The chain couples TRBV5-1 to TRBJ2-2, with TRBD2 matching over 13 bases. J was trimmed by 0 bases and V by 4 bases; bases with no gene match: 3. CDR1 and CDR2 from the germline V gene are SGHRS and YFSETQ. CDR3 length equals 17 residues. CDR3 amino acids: CASSLTSGGTNTGELFF. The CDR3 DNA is TGCGCCAGCAGCCTGACTAGCGGGGGGACGAACACCGGGGAGCTGTTTTTT.

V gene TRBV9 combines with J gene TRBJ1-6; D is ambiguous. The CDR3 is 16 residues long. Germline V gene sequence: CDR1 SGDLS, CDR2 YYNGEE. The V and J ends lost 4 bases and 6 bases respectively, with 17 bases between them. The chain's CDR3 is CASSTSGNTINSPLHF. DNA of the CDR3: TGTGCCAGCAGCACTTCCGGGAATACGATTAATTCACCCCTCCACTTT.

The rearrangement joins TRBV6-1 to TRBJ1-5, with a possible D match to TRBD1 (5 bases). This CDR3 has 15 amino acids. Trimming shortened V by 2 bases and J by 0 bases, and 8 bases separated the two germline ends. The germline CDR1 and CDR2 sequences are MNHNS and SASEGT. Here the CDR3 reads CASSETGDSNQPQHF. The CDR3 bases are TGTGCCAGCAGTGAAACGGGGGATAGCAATCAGCCCCAGCATTTT.